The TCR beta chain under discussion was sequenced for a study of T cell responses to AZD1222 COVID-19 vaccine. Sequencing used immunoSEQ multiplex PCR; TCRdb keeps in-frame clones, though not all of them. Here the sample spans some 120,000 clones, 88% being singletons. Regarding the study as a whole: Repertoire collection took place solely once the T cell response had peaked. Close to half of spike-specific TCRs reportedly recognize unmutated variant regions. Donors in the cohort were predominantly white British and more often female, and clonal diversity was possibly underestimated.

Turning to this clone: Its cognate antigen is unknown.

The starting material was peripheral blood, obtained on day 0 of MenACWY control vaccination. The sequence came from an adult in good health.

In nucleotides, the CDR3 is TGTGCCAGCAGCCCGTCGGCGGGACGCCCCTACGAGCAGTACTTC. Translated: CASSPSAGRPYEQYF. The chain links TRBV7-9 to TRBJ2-7; the D gene is possibly TRBD2 (6 bases). Per germline, CDR1 SEHNR and CDR2 FQNEAQ (reference sequence). Trimming took off 5 bases at V and 2 bases at J, with 16 bases between the two ends. There are 15 residues in the CDR3.